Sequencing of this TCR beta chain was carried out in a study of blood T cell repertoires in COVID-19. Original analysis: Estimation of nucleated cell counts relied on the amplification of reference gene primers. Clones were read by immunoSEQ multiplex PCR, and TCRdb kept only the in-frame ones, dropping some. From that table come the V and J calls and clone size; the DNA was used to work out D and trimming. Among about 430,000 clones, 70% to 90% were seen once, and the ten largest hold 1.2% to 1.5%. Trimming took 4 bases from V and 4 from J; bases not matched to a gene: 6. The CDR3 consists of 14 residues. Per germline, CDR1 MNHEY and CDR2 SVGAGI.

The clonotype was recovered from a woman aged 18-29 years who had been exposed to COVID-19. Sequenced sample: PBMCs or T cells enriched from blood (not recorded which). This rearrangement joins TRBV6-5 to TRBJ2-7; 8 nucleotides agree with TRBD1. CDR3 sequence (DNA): TGTGCCAGCAGTTCGTACGGGACAGGATACGAGCAGTACTTC. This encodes CASSSYGTGYEQYF.